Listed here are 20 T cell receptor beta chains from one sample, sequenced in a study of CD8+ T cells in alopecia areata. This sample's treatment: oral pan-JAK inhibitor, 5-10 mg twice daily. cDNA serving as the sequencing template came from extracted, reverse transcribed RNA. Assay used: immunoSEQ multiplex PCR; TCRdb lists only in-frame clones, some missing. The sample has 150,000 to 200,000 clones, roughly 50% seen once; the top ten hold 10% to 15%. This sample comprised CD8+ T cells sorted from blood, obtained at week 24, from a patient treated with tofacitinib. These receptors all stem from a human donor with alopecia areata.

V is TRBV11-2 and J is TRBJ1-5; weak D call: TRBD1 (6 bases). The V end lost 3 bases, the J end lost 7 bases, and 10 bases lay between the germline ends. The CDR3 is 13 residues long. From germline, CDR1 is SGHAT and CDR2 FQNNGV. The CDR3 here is CASSLGQRQPQHF. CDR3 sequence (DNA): TGTGCCAGCAGCTTGGGACAAAGGCAGCCCCAGCATTTT. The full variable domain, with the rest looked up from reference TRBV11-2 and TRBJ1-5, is EAGVAQSPRYKIIEKRQSVAFWCNPISGHATLYWYQQILGQGPKLLIQFQNNGVVDDSQLPKDRFSAERLKGVDSTLKIQPAKLEDSAVYLCASSLGQRQPQHFGDGTRLSIL.

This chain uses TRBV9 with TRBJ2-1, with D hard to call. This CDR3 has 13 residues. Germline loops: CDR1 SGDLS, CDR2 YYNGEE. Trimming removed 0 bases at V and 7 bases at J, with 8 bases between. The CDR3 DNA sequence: TGTGCCAGCAGCGTAGTCAGTGGGAATGAGCAGTTCTTC. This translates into CASSVVSGNEQFF.

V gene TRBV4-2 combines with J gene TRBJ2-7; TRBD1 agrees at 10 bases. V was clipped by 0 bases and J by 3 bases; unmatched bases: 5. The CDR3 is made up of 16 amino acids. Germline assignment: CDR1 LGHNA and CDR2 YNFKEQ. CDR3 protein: CASSQDWDRGGYEQYF. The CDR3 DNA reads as TGTGCCAGCAGCCAAGATTGGGACAGGGGAGGCTACGAGCAGTACTTC.

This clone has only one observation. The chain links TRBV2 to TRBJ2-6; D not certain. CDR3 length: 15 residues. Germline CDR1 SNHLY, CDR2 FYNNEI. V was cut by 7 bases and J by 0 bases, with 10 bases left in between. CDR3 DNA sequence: TGTGCCAGCAATGGTAGGGTCTCTGGGGCCAACGTCCTGACTTTC. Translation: CASNGRVSGANVLTF.

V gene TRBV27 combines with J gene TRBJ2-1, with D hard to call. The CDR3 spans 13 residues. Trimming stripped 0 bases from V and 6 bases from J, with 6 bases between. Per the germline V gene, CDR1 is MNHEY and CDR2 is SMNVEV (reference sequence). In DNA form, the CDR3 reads TGTGCCAGCAGTTTATCCGGGCGCAATGAGCAGTTCTTC. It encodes CASSLSGRNEQFF.

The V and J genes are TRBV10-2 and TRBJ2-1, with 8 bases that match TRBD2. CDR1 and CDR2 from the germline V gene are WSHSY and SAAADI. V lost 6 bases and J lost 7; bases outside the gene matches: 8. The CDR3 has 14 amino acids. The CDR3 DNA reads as TGCGCCAGCAGCCCGGACGGGGGGGAGAATGAGCAGTTCTTC. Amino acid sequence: CASSPDGGENEQFF.

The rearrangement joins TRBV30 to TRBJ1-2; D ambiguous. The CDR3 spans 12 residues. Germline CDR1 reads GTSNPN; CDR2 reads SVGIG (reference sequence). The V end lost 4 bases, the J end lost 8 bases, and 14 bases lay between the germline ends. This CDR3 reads CAWTEGSDGYTF. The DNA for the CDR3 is TGTGCCTGGACAGAGGGCTCGGACGGCTACACCTTC.

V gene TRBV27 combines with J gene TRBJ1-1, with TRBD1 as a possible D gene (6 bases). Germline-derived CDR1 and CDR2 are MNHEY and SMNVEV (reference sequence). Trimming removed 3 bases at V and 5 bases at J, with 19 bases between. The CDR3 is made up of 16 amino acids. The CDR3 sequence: CASSFPAGAPRTEAFF. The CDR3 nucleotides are TGTGCCAGCAGTTTCCCAGCGGGGGCGCCAAGAACTGAAGCTTTCTTT.

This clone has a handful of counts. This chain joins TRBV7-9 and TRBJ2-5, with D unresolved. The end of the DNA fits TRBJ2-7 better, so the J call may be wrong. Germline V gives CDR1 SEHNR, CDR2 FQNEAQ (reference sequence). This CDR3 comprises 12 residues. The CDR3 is CASSYSGSEQYF. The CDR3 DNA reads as TGTGCCAGCAGCTACTCCGGGTCCGAGCAGTACTTC.

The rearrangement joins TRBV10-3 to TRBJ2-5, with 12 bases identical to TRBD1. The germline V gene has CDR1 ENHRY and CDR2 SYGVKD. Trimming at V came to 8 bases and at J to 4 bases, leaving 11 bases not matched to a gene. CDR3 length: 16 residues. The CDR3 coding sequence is TGTGCCATCCTAGATAGGGACAGGGGGCCGCTAGAGACCCAGTACTTC. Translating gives CAILDRDRGPLETQYF.

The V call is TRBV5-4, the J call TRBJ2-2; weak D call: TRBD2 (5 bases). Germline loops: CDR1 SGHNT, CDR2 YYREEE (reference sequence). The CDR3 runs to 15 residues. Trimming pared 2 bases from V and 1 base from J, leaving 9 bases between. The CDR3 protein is CASSFGSLNTGELFF. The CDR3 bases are TGTGCCAGCAGCTTTGGGAGCTTGAACACCGGGGAGCTGTTTTTT. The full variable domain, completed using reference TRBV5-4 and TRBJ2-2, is ETGVTQSPTHLIKTRGQQVTLRCSSQSGHNTVSWYQQALGQGPQFIFQYYREEENGRGNFPPRFSGLQFPNYSSELNVNALELDDSALYLCASSFGSLNTGELFFGEGSRLTVL.

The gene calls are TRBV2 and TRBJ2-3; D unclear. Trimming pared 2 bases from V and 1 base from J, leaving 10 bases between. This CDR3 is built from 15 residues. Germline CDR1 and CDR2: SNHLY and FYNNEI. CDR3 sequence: CASSEPVSRTDTQYF. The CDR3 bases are TGTGCCAGCAGTGAACCAGTCTCGCGCACAGATACGCAGTATTTT.

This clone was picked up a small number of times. The CDR3 DNA is TGCGCCAGCAGCGGGGGCCTGCCCGTCTACGAGCAGTACTTC. Amino acid sequence: CASSGGLPVYEQYF. This rearrangement joins TRBV5-1 to TRBJ2-7; tentative D call: TRBD1 (6 bases). V lost 4 bases, J lost 3 bases, and 14 bases lay in between. CDR1 and CDR2 from the germline V gene are SGHRS and YFSETQ. This CDR3 is built from 14 residues.

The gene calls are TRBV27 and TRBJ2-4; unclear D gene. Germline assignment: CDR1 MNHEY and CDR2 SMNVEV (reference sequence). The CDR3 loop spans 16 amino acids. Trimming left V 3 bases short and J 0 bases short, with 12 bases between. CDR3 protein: CASSFQTPIAKNIQYF. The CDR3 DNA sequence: TGTGCCAGCAGTTTTCAGACACCGATAGCCAAAAACATTCAGTACTTC.

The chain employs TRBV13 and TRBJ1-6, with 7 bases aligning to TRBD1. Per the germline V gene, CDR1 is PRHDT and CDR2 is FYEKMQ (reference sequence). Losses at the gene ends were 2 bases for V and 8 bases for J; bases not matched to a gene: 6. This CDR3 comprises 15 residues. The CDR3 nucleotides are TGTGCCAGCAGCTTAATGGGACAGAGAGATTCACCCCTCCACTTT. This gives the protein CASSLMGQRDSPLHF.

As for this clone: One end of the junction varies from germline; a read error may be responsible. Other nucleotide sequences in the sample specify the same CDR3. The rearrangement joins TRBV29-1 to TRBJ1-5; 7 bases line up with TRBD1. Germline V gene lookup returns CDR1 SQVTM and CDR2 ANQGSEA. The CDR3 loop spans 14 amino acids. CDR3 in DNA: TGCAGTGTTGGGGACAGAAATAGCAATCAGCCCCAGCATTTT. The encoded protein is CSVGDRNSNQPQHF.

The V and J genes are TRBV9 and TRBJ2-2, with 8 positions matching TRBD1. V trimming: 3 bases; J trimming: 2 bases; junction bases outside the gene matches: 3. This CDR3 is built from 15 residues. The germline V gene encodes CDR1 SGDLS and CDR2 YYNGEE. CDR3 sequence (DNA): TGTGCCAGCAGCGCCGGGACAGGAAACACCGGGGAGCTGTTTTTT. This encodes CASSAGTGNTGELFF.

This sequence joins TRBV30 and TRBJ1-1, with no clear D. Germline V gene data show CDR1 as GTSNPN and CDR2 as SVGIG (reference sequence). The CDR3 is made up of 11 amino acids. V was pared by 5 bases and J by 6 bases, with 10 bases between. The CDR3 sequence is CAWDLGSEAFF. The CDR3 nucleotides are TGTGCCTGGGACCTGGGGTCTGAAGCTTTCTTT.

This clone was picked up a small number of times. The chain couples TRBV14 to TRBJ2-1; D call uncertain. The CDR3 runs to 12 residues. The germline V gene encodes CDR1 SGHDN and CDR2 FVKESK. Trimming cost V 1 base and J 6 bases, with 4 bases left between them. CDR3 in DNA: TGTGCCAGCAGCCAAGCTAGCAATGAGCAGTTCTTC. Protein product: CASSQASNEQFF.

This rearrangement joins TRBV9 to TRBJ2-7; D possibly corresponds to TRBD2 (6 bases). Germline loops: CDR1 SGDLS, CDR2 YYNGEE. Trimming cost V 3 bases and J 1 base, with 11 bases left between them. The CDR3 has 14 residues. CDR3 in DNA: TGTGCCAGCAGCGGCGTGGGGGGTTCCTACGAGCAGTACTTC. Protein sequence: CASSGVGGSYEQYF.